This T cell receptor (beta chain) was retrieved from a study of metastatic and nonmetastatic thyroid tumors. TCRdb ran MiXCR on the PCR reads. The top ten hold roughly a sixth of the sample, which has 11,000 or so clones, around 40% seen once. The V end lost 0 bases, the J end lost 7 bases, and 8 bases lay between the germline ends. The CDR3 has 13 amino acids. Germline V gene sequence: CDR1 MNHNY, CDR2 SVGAGI (reference sequence). No patient had received any treatment before thyroid surgery. A few counts support this clone. The sample taken for sequencing was tumor tissue. The chain combines TRBV6-6 with TRBJ2-3; the D gene is possibly TRBD1 (5 bases). This TCR was recovered from a female donor with papillary thyroid cancer or a benign thyroid nodule (not recorded which). Some clones in this sample may be carry-over from other donors' samples. CDR3 residues: CASSYSGHNTQYF. CDR3 nucleotide sequence: TGTGCCAGCAGTTACTCCGGACATAATACGCAGTATTTT.